One and the same sample provided the 14 T cell receptor beta chains below, sequenced in a study of identifying expanded T cells in peripheral blood. Using immunoSEQ multiplex PCR, the repertoire was profiled, and TCRdb retains in-frame clones only, with some absent. The sample shows over 85,000 clones, around 88% of them seen only once. Sequenced sample: blood. Receptor source: a person between 18 and 75 years old in good health.

The J gene is TRBJ1-3, the V gene TRBV10-3, with 7 bases matching TRBD1. The CDR3 sequence is 14 residues long. After removal of 6 bases from V and 2 bases from J, the junction contained 4 bases not matched to a gene. Per the germline V gene, CDR1 is ENHRY and CDR2 is SYGVKD. In nucleotides, the CDR3 is TGTGCCATCAGGAGGGGACAGCCTGGAAACACCATATATTTT. It encodes CAIRRGQPGNTIYF.

The chain carries TRBV18 and TRBJ1-2, with 8 bases that match TRBD1. The J segment lost 3 bases and the V segment lost 1 base, leaving 10 bases of the junction unmatched. CDR1 is KGHSH and CDR2 is LQKENI in the germline V gene. CDR3 length equals 17 residues. The CDR3 sequence: CASSPLARTGQDYGYTF. The CDR3 DNA sequence: TGTGCCAGCTCACCACTTGCTAGGACAGGGCAGGACTATGGCTACACCTTC.

The chain has TRBV20-1 and TRBJ2-1, with D unclear. CDR1 DFQATT and CDR2 SNEGSKA come from the germline V gene (reference sequence). The CDR3 sequence is 10 residues long. Trimming left V 1 base short and J 10 bases short, with 5 bases between. CDR3 sequence (DNA): TGCAGTGCTAGAGGTCGGGAGCAGTTCTTC. This encodes CSARGREQFF.

J is TRBJ2-3 and V is TRBV27; 13 nucleotides agree with TRBD2. V dropped 6 bases and J dropped 3; count of bases not matched to a gene: 6. Germline lookup yields CDR1 MNHEY and CDR2 SMNVEV (reference sequence). The CDR3 runs 16 residues. This chain's CDR3 is CASRQSGLAGTDTQYF. The CDR3 bases are TGTGCCAGCAGGCAATCGGGACTAGCGGGGACAGATACGCAGTATTTT.

This clone was observed a few times. This chain connects TRBV4-1 to TRBJ2-7; 8 bases agree with TRBD2. This CDR3 has 15 amino acids. The V gene end was trimmed by 0 bases and the J gene end by 6 bases; junction bases not matched to a gene: 7. The germline gives CDR1 MGHRA, CDR2 YSYEKL. CDR3 loop: CASSQDPSGGGEQYF. CDR3 nucleotides: TGCGCCAGCAGCCAAGATCCCAGCGGGGGAGGCGAGCAGTACTTC.

CDR3 sequence (DNA): TGTGCCATCAGTGAGTCAACTGGCACAGATACGCAGTATTTT. Its protein is CAISESTGTDTQYF. This rearrangement joins TRBV10-3 to TRBJ2-3; D is ambiguous. The CDR3 is 14 residues long. V was cut by 0 bases and J by 1 base, with 5 bases left in between. Looked up from germline, CDR1 is ENHRY and CDR2 is SYGVKD.

This chain links TRBV6-5 with TRBJ1-1; perhaps TRBD1 as D (6 bases). V dropped 4 bases and J dropped 1 base, with 13 bases sitting between them. The germline V gene encodes CDR1 MNHEY and CDR2 SVGAGI. This CDR3 is built from 15 residues. As DNA, the CDR3 is TGTGCCAGCAGTTCTCCGGGACACTCGAACACTGAAGCTTTCTTT. Translating it yields CASSSPGHSNTEAFF.

The chain employs TRBV5-1 and TRBJ2-7, with D tentatively TRBD2 (7 bases). The V gene's germline CDR1 is SGHRS and CDR2 YFSETQ. CDR3 length equals 15 residues. The ends were cut back, 4 bases at V and 4 bases at J, with 18 bases in the middle. CDR3 nucleotides: TGCGCCAGCAGCGGGGAAGGGGGAGGGCCTTACGAGCAGTACTTC. Amino acids: CASSGEGGGPYEQYF.

The V call is TRBV5-6, the J call TRBJ1-4; weak D call: TRBD1 (5 bases). The V and J ends lost 0 bases and 2 bases respectively, with 17 bases between them. Germline CDR1 and CDR2: SGHDT and YYEEEE. The CDR3 is 18 residues long. DNA of the CDR3: TGTGCCAGCAGCTTGGCCGTAAGGGGTATTGCCACTAATGAAAAACTGTTTTTT. As protein: CASSLAVRGIATNEKLFF.

The V and J genes are TRBV9 and TRBJ2-3, with TRBD2 as a possible D gene (5 bases). V was pared by 0 bases and J by 0 bases, with 11 bases between. Germline CDR1 is SGDLS and CDR2 is YYNGEE. The CDR3 runs 16 residues. CDR3 loop: CASSVGTAVSTDTQYF. As DNA, the CDR3 is TGTGCCAGCAGCGTAGGTACAGCGGTTAGCACAGATACGCAGTATTTT.

The rearrangement uses TRBV4-3 and TRBJ2-7, with 10 bases fitting TRBD2. The CDR3 spans 15 residues. The trim removed 2 bases at V and 0 bases at J, leaving 1 base unmatched. CDR1 LGHNA and CDR2 YSLEER come from the germline V gene. The CDR3 loop reads CASSQSGGASYEQYF. As DNA, the CDR3 is TGCGCCAGCAGCCAAAGCGGGGGGGCCTCCTACGAGCAGTACTTC.

This clone was seen only once. This specimen includes other DNA sequences encoding the same CDR3. The CDR3 DNA reads TGTGCCAGCAGCTTAGCAGGAGGCACAGATACGCAGTATTTT. Its translation: CASSLAGGTDTQYF. This chain links TRBV7-9 with TRBJ2-3, with D unresolved. This CDR3 has 14 amino acids. Germline CDR1 reads SEHNR; CDR2 reads FQNEAQ (reference sequence). V was clipped by 0 bases and J by 1 base, with 5 bases between them.

This rearrangement joins TRBV6-1 to TRBJ2-7; no clear D gene. CDR3 length: 14 amino acids. Germline V gene data show CDR1 as MNHNS and CDR2 as SASEGT. V lost 5 bases and J lost 3, with 14 bases in between. Here the CDR3 reads CASSKSRSLYEQYF. CDR3 DNA: TGTGCCAGCAGTAAGAGCAGGAGTCTCTACGAGCAGTACTTC.

This clone was seen once. The chain employs TRBV7-8 and TRBJ2-7; D call uncertain. Germline assignment: CDR1 SGHVS and CDR2 FQNEAQ. V was clipped by 5 bases and J by 1 base, with 9 bases between them. The CDR3 is 13 amino acids. CDR3 loop: CASSVHNSYEQYF. The CDR3 region has the DNA TGTGCCAGCAGCGTCCACAATTCCTACGAGCAGTACTTC.